The 24 T cell receptor beta chains in this list originate from one sample, sequenced in a study of blood T cell repertoires in COVID-19. The method was immunoSEQ multiplex PCR; TCRdb's version includes in-frame clones alone and lacks a portion of them. The data show 300,000 to 350,000 clones, over 70% seen once. The sequencing input was peripheral blood. The receptor set was obtained from a woman aged 45-65 years with COVID-19, enrolled during active disease.

This clone showed up just a few times. The chain is built from TRBV5-1 and TRBJ1-1, with D maybe TRBD1 (5 bases). V was pared by 4 bases and J by 0 bases, with 16 bases between. CDR3 length: 16 residues. Per the germline V gene, CDR1 is SGHRS and CDR2 is YFSETQ. CDR3: CASSAVQRGVNTEAFF. DNA for the CDR3: TGCGCCAGCAGCGCAGTACAACGGGGGGTGAACACTGAAGCTTTCTTT. The full variable domain, completed using reference TRBV5-1 and TRBJ1-1, is KAGVTQTPRYLIKTRGQQVTLSCSPISGHRSVSWYQQTPGQGLQFLFEYFSETQRNKGNFPGRFSGRQFSNSRSEMNVSTLELGDSALYLCASSAVQRGVNTEAFFGQGTRLTVV.

V and J are TRBV19 and TRBJ2-2; 9 bases align to TRBD1. This CDR3 contains 14 residues. Germline CDR1 LNHDA, CDR2 SQIVND (reference sequence). V shed 5 bases and J 6 bases; nucleotides not matched to a gene: 4. CDR3 DNA: TGTGCCAGTAGTCCGCGACAGGGGGCCGGGGAGCTGTTTTTT. Encoded protein: CASSPRQGAGELFF.

This clone was recorded only once. This chain joins TRBV24-1 and TRBJ2-7, with 8 bases aligning to TRBD1. This CDR3 contains 16 residues. CDR1 and CDR2 from the germline V gene are KGHDR and SFDVKD. The trim removed 3 bases at V and 3 bases at J, leaving 9 bases unmatched. The CDR3: CATSDNSGTGGYEQYF. CDR3 DNA sequence: TGTGCCACCAGTGATAACTCCGGGACAGGAGGCTACGAGCAGTACTTC.

The rearrangement uses TRBV4-2 and TRBJ1-1, with D tentatively TRBD1 (5 bases). The V gene lost 2 bases and the J gene lost 2 bases, with 9 bases spanning the gap. From germline, CDR1 is LGHNA and CDR2 YNFKEQ. The length of the CDR3 is 14 residues. The CDR3 region is CASSQSTVNTEAFF. The CDR3 nucleotides read TGTGCCAGCAGCCAATCGACAGTTAACACTGAAGCTTTCTTT.

J is TRBJ2-1 and V is TRBV6-5; D gene ambiguous. The ends were cut back, 6 bases at V and 1 base at J, with 4 bases in the middle. Looked up from germline, CDR1 is MNHEY and CDR2 is SVGAGI. The length of the CDR3 is 12 residues. The CDR3 nucleotides read TGTGCCAGCAGATCATCCTACAATGAGCAGTTCTTC. Its protein product is CASRSSYNEQFF.

This chain connects TRBV6-6 to TRBJ2-7, with 7 positions matching TRBD1. The junction had 7 bases not matched to a gene; V was cut back by 6 bases and J by 2 bases. The germline CDR1 and CDR2 sequences are MNHNY and SVGAGI (reference sequence). The CDR3 has 14 residues. The CDR3 coding sequence is TGTGCCAGCAGGGATACAGGGGCAGCCTACGAGCAGTACTTC. Translation: CASRDTGAAYEQYF.

The chain links TRBV19 to TRBJ2-1; 11 nucleotides align to TRBD2. The CDR3 loop spans 14 amino acids. The germline V gene encodes CDR1 LNHDA and CDR2 SQIVND (reference sequence). After removal of 7 bases from V and 6 bases from J, the junction contained 5 bases not matched to a gene. CDR3 loop: CASKLAGGPNEQFF. The CDR3 DNA reads TGTGCCAGTAAATTAGCGGGAGGGCCCAATGAGCAGTTCTTC.

The rearrangement joins TRBV2 to TRBJ1-5; no clear D gene. Deletions cut 7 bases from V and 7 bases from J, with 20 bases between. The CDR3 has 15 amino acids. Per germline, CDR1 SNHLY and CDR2 FYNNEI. The CDR3 reads CASTQTGRIGQPQHF. In nucleotides, the CDR3 is TGTGCCAGCACCCAAACGGGTAGGATCGGACAGCCCCAGCATTTT.

The chain is built from TRBV18 and TRBJ1-1; TRBD1 matches at 7 bases. Germline trimming cut 6 bases from V and 3 bases from J; bases unmatched to any gene: 7. Germline CDR1 KGHSH, CDR2 LQKENI. This CDR3 is 14 amino acids long. For the CDR3, the DNA is TGTGCCAGCTCGCGGACAGGAGGGGACACTGAAGCTTTCTTT. Its translation is CASSRTGGDTEAFF.

This chain joins TRBV28 and TRBJ2-7; 8 positions match TRBD1. V lost 5 bases and J lost 5; bases outside the gene matches: 11. The CDR3 totals 15 residues. The germline V gene encodes CDR1 MDHEN and CDR2 SYDVKM. The CDR3 here is CASSPSGTGGHEQYF. The CDR3 region has the DNA TGTGCCAGCAGTCCCTCCGGGACAGGAGGGCACGAGCAGTACTTC.

The chain has TRBV3-1 (or the pseudogene TRBV3-2) and TRBJ2-5; D is possibly TRBD2 (6 bases). Germline lookup yields CDR1 LGHDT and CDR2 YNNKEL (reference sequence). The CDR3 runs 16 residues. Trimming removed 6 bases at V and 0 bases at J, with 17 bases between. The CDR3 region is CASSRRGIRDQETQYF. DNA for the CDR3: TGTGCCAGCAGTCGGAGGGGTATTCGCGACCAAGAGACCCAGTACTTC.

J is TRBJ2-7 and V is TRBV30, with D perhaps TRBD1 (5 bases). In germline, CDR1 is GTSNPN, CDR2 SVGIG (reference sequence). The CDR3 consists of 13 residues. V lost 3 bases and J 5 bases, leaving 14 bases between the germline ends. As DNA, the CDR3 is TGTGCCTGGAGCTATCAGGGAAACGACGAGCAGTACTTC. Translated, it gives CAWSYQGNDEQYF.

This chain connects TRBV7-9 to TRBJ2-7; no clear D. Trimming pared 1 base from V and 3 bases from J, leaving 7 bases between. The CDR3 is 13 amino acids. Germline V gives CDR1 SEHNR, CDR2 FQNEAQ (reference sequence). The CDR3: CASSLGSHYEQYF. The CDR3, as DNA: TGTGCCAGCAGCTTAGGGAGCCACTACGAGCAGTACTTC. The entire variable domain, with the rest obtained from reference TRBV7-9 and TRBJ2-7, is as follows: DTGVSQNPRHKITKRGQNVTFRCDPISEHNRLYWYRQTLGQGPEFLTYFQNEAQLEKSRLLSDRFSAERPKGSFSTLEIQRTEQGDSAMYLCASSLGSHYEQYFGPGTRLTVT.

The rearrangement joins TRBV6-4 to TRBJ1-2; 10 bases align to TRBD1. The CDR3 loop spans 15 amino acids. Trimming removed 2 bases from V and 6 bases from J; junction bases left unmatched: 6. CDR1 MRHNA and CDR2 SNTAGT come from the germline V gene. CDR3 sequence: CASSDRDRGKNGYTF. DNA of the CDR3: TGTGCCAGCAGTGACCGGGACAGGGGAAAGAATGGCTACACCTTC.

This clone was seen only once. The chain has TRBV27 and TRBJ2-7, with D possibly being TRBD1 (6 bases). The CDR3 contains 16 residues. Trimming left V 6 bases short and J 2 bases short, with 20 bases between. In germline, CDR1 is MNHEY, CDR2 SMNVEV (reference sequence). The CDR3 DNA reads as TGTGCCAGCAGCTCAGACCCGGTGGGGGCCCCCTACGAGCAGTACTTC. This codes for CASSSDPVGAPYEQYF.

This chain uses TRBV6-1 with TRBJ2-7; D not resolved. This CDR3 spans 15 amino acids. Germline loops: CDR1 MNHNS, CDR2 SASEGT. Trimming removed 0 bases from V and 0 bases from J, with 9 bases in between. The CDR3 bases are TGTGCCAGCAGTGAAGCGCGTCGGGTCTCCTACGAGCAGTACTTC. Protein: CASSEARRVSYEQYF.

As regards this clone: Other nucleotide sequences in the sample specify the same CDR3. The chain links TRBV19 to TRBJ2-1; 10 bases align to TRBD2. The CDR3 sequence is 16 residues long. The junction had 3 bases not matched to a gene; V was cut back by 2 bases and J by 2 bases. Germline loops: CDR1 LNHDA, CDR2 SQIVND (reference sequence). In DNA form, the CDR3 reads TGTGCCAGTAGTATAAGCCTAGCGGGAGCCTACAATGAGCAGTTCTTC. Protein sequence: CASSISLAGAYNEQFF. The full variable domain, its missing parts supplied by reference TRBV19 and TRBJ2-1, is DGGITQSPKYLFRKEGQNVTLSCEQNLNHDAMYWYRQDPGQGLRLIYYSQIVNDFQKGDIAEGYSVSREKKESFPLTVTSAQKNPTAFYLCASSISLAGAYNEQFFGPGTRLTVL.

The chain employs TRBV7-2 and TRBJ1-5, with TRBD1 matching over 10 bases. This CDR3 is 16 amino acids long. Trimming removed 1 base from V and 9 bases from J; junction bases left unmatched: 9. Germline V gene sequence: CDR1 SGHTA, CDR2 FQGNSA. CDR3 sequence reads: CASSLVGTGDGRPQHF. The CDR3 coding sequence is TGTGCCAGCAGCTTAGTGGGGACAGGGGACGGACGGCCCCAGCATTTT.

This chain connects TRBV5-4 to TRBJ1-5; D is perhaps TRBD1 (6 bases). The V gene lost 5 bases and the J gene lost 3 bases, with 12 bases spanning the gap. Germline CDR1 reads SGHNT; CDR2 reads YYREEE (reference sequence). This CDR3 is built from 14 residues. The CDR3 coding sequence is TGTGCCAGCAGTTCACAGGGAATCAATCAGCCCCAGCATTTT. Its translation: CASSSQGINQPQHF.

The chain has TRBV5-6 and TRBJ2-1; TRBD2 matches at 9 bases. With V trimmed by 4 bases and J by 8 bases, 19 bases remained unmatched. The CDR3 loop spans 18 amino acids. Germline V gene lookup returns CDR1 SGHDT and CDR2 YYEEEE. For the CDR3, the DNA is TGTGCCAGCAGCCGATTAATAGCGGGAGCTTCCGAAGGGGATGAGCAGTTCTTC. It specifies CASSRLIAGASEGDEQFF.

CDR3 sequence reads: CATSRNPRGAKDTGELFF. The DNA for the CDR3 is TGTGCCACCAGTCGGAACCCGCGCGGGGCAAAGGACACCGGGGAGCTGTTTTTT. V and J are TRBV24-1 and TRBJ2-2; perhaps TRBD2 as D (6 bases). CDR1 KGHDR and CDR2 SFDVKD come from the germline V gene. The V end was cut by 6 bases, the J end by 3 bases, with 22 bases between. There are 18 residues in the CDR3.

This clone was counted a single time. The rearrangement joins TRBV12-3 or TRBV12-4 to TRBJ1-4; D is unclear. Trimming stripped 5 bases from V and 13 bases from J, with 14 bases between. The CDR3 runs 12 residues. In DNA form, the CDR3 reads TGTGCCAGCAGTCCCTCAGGTGGGCTACTGTTTTTT. Its protein product is CASSPSGGLLFF.

This clone was counted many times. The chain employs TRBV7-8 and TRBJ1-4; D is uncertain. Per germline, CDR1 SGHVS and CDR2 FQNEAQ. The CDR3 length is 16 residues. Trimming removed 3 bases at V and 8 bases at J, with 19 bases between. CDR3 protein: CASSFFAGGHEEKLFF. The CDR3 nucleotides are TGTGCCAGCAGCTTCTTCGCGGGAGGGCACGAGGAAAAACTGTTTTTT.

The genes are TRBV7-9 and TRBJ1-1; D gene ambiguous. The CDR3 has 14 amino acids. Germline V gene sequence: CDR1 SEHNR, CDR2 FQNEAQ (reference sequence). The V gene lost 4 bases and the J gene lost 2 bases, with 11 bases spanning the gap. CDR3 in DNA: TGTGCCAGCAGCTCCGGGAGGTCTAACACTGAAGCTTTCTTT. Its protein is CASSSGRSNTEAFF.